Each of the 24 T cell receptor beta chains below was sequenced from the same sample in a study of cytomegalovirus exposure and HLA in healthy donors. PCR primers comprised 60 Vbeta and 13 Jbeta primers. The method was immunoSEQ multiplex PCR; TCRdb's version includes in-frame clones alone and lacks a portion of them. The sample shows approximately 100,000 clones, 70% to 80% of them seen only once. The specimen was PBMCs. These receptors were obtained from a woman aged 40 to 55 in good health and CMV-seropositive.

V and J are TRBV30 and TRBJ2-7; no firm D call. This CDR3 has 11 amino acids. Trimming stripped 2 bases from V and 6 bases from J, with 8 bases between. The germline gives CDR1 GTSNPN, CDR2 SVGIG (reference sequence). The CDR3 region is CAWSTATEQYF. Written as DNA, the CDR3 is TGTGCCTGGAGTACAGCTACCGAGCAGTACTTC.

The rearrangement uses TRBV6-5 and TRBJ2-3, with 10 bases aligning to TRBD2. CDR1 and CDR2 from the germline V gene are MNHEY and SVGAGI. The ends lost 2 bases at V and 0 bases at J; junction bases unmatched: 2. The CDR3 spans 16 residues. CDR3 in amino acids: CASSYTSGASTDTQYF. The CDR3 nucleotides are TGTGCCAGCAGTTACACTAGCGGGGCTAGCACAGATACGCAGTATTTT.

This chain joins TRBV2 and TRBJ2-5; 11 bases are shared with TRBD1. This CDR3 contains 15 residues. After removal of 6 bases from V and 5 bases from J, the junction contained 8 bases not matched to a gene. Germline-derived CDR1 and CDR2 are SNHLY and FYNNEI. The CDR3 region is CASRADRGPLETQYF. CDR3 bases: TGTGCCAGCAGGGCGGACAGGGGGCCGTTGGAGACCCAGTACTTC.

The J gene is TRBJ2-3, the V gene TRBV19; 7 bases are shared with TRBD1. Germline assignment: CDR1 LNHDA and CDR2 SQIVND (reference sequence). Losses at the gene ends were 4 bases for V and 0 bases for J; bases not matched to a gene: 7. The CDR3 consists of 16 residues. The CDR3 sequence is CASSTGQSLSTDTQYF. In DNA, the CDR3 is TGTGCCAGTAGTACGGGACAGAGCCTAAGCACAGATACGCAGTATTTT.

J is TRBJ1-1 and V is TRBV30, with 11 bases fitting TRBD1. With V trimmed by 2 bases and J by 3 bases, 14 bases remained unmatched. The germline CDR1 and CDR2 sequences are GTSNPN and SVGIG (reference sequence). The length of the CDR3 is 18 residues. The CDR3 spells CAWSSSRGTGGVYTEAFF. The CDR3, as DNA: TGTGCCTGGAGTTCCTCGAGGGGGACAGGGGGAGTTTACACTGAAGCTTTCTTT.

V and J are TRBV6-5 and TRBJ2-2, with 8 bases lining up with TRBD2. Germline V gene lookup returns CDR1 MNHEY and CDR2 SVGAGI. This CDR3 has 15 amino acids. Losses at the gene ends were 11 bases for V and 7 bases for J; bases not matched to a gene: 15. The CDR3 is CAVNGGGLKNGELFF. The CDR3 DNA reads TGTGCCGTAAACGGCGGGGGGCTAAAAAACGGGGAGCTGTTTTTT.

Comments on this clone: Other DNA sequences in the sample encode the same CDR3. This rearrangement joins TRBV30 to TRBJ1-5, with a weak D call TRBD1 (5 bases). The length of the CDR3 is 13 residues. Deletions cut 0 bases from V and 4 bases from J, with 7 bases between. Germline assignment: CDR1 GTSNPN and CDR2 SVGIG (reference sequence). The CDR3 region has the DNA TGTGCCTGGAGTGTAAGGGGAAATCAGCCCCAGCATTTT. Translated: CAWSVRGNQPQHF. The full variable domain, in which reference TRBV30 and TRBJ1-5 provide the parts outside the CDR3, is SQTIHQWPATLVQPVGSPLSLECTVEGTSNPNLYWYRQAAGRGLQLLFYSVGIGQISSEVPQNLSASRPQDRQFILSSKKLLLSDSGFYLCAWSVRGNQPQHFGDGTRLSIL.

This clone has more than one count but fewer than ten. This chain links TRBV5-4 with TRBJ2-7; D might be TRBD1 (5 bases). V lost 1 base and J lost 3, with 11 bases in between. The CDR3 is 14 residues long. Germline CDR1 reads SGHNT; CDR2 reads YYREEE (reference sequence). The CDR3 DNA reads as TGTGCCAGCAGCTTGTGGGGCCGGTACTACGAGCAGTACTTC. Encoded protein: CASSLWGRYYEQYF.

The chain has TRBV4-1 and TRBJ1-2; 7 bases match TRBD1. V shed 4 bases, J shed 6 bases, and the junction held 20 bases outside the gene matches. CDR3 length equals 18 residues. Germline-derived CDR1 and CDR2 are MGHRA and YSYEKL. The CDR3 loop reads CASSRAFIPPSRGDGYTF. The CDR3 DNA reads as TGCGCCAGCAGCCGCGCCTTCATCCCCCCGTCCAGGGGGGATGGCTACACCTTC.

The rearrangement joins TRBV30 to TRBJ2-2; 7 positions match TRBD2. This CDR3 is 14 amino acids long. The junction had 6 bases not matched to a gene; V was cut back by 0 bases and J by 8 bases. Germline-derived CDR1 and CDR2 are GTSNPN and SVGIG (reference sequence). The CDR3 DNA reads as TGTGCCTGGAGTGTTAAGCGGGGAGGTGGGGAGCTGTTTTTT. Translated, it gives CAWSVKRGGGELFF.

The chain recombines TRBV11-1 with TRBJ1-2; D is perhaps TRBD1 (5 bases). In germline, CDR1 is SGHAT, CDR2 FQDESV (reference sequence). The CDR3 loop spans 13 amino acids. Trimming stripped 0 bases from V and 9 bases from J, with 11 bases between. This CDR3 is CASSLARDSSYTF. The CDR3 DNA is TGTGCCAGCAGCTTAGCGAGGGACTCTAGCTACACCTTC.

The chain uses TRBV10-1 and TRBJ2-7; 7 bases line up with TRBD2. V gave up 3 bases and J gave up 7 bases; unmatched junction bases: 9. The CDR3 runs to 14 residues. Germline V lookup: CDR1 WNHNN, CDR2 SYGVQD (reference sequence). CDR3: CASSEYAGVEEQYF. The CDR3 nucleotides read TGCGCCAGCAGTGAATATGCGGGGGTTGAAGAGCAGTACTTC.

This clone was recorded a few times. The chain is built from TRBV6-5 and TRBJ1-2; TRBD1 might be the D (5 bases). The V end was cut by 9 bases, the J end by 8 bases, with 22 bases between. Germline CDR1 is MNHEY and CDR2 is SVGAGI. This CDR3 spans 14 amino acids. CDR3 residues: CASRTRGGAGGYTF. The DNA for the CDR3 is TGTGCCAGTCGGACTCGGGGAGGGGCAGGAGGCTACACCTTC.

V and J are TRBV6-1 and TRBJ1-1; D gene ambiguous. Trimming removed 7 bases from V and 0 bases from J, with 3 bases in between. CDR3 length: 11 amino acids. Germline assignment: CDR1 MNHNS and CDR2 SASEGT. CDR3 sequence (DNA): TGTGCCAGCACAATGAACACTGAAGCTTTCTTT. The encoded protein is CASTMNTEAFF.

J is TRBJ2-2 and V is TRBV19, with D possibly TRBD1 on 5 matching bases. Germline CDR1 is LNHDA and CDR2 is SQIVND (reference sequence). With 4 bases removed from V and 2 bases from J, the gap between germline ends came to 11 bases. This CDR3 has 15 residues. CDR3 DNA: TGTGCCAGTAGTAGGGTTGACAGTAACACCGGGGAGCTGTTTTTT. Protein: CASSRVDSNTGELFF.

This clone was observed a few times. The rearrangement links TRBV5-4 to TRBJ2-1; TRBD2 might be the D (6 bases). Germline lookup yields CDR1 SGHNT and CDR2 YYREEE (reference sequence). V dropped 4 bases and J dropped 6 bases, with 17 bases sitting between them. CDR3 length equals 15 residues. This CDR3 is CASSAAAGSVNEQFF. Written as DNA, the CDR3 is TGTGCCAGCAGCGCCGCGGCGGGGTCGGTCAATGAGCAGTTCTTC. Complete variable domain (other parts from reference TRBV5-4 and TRBJ2-1): ETGVTQSPTHLIKTRGQQVTLRCSSQSGHNTVSWYQQALGQGPQFIFQYYREEENGRGNFPPRFSGLQFPNYSSELNVNALELDDSALYLCASSAAAGSVNEQFFGPGTRLTVL.

The V call is TRBV5-1, the J call TRBJ1-2; D perhaps matches TRBD1 (6 bases). The CDR3 consists of 13 residues. CDR1 is SGHRS, CDR2 YFSETQ, per germline. V lost 3 bases, J lost 8 bases, and 14 bases lay in between. The CDR3 loop is CASSSSGGGGYTF. The CDR3 DNA reads as TGCGCCAGCAGCTCCTCGGGGGGCGGCGGCTACACCTTC.

The chain uses TRBV4-1 and TRBJ1-5; D unresolved. Germline V gene sequence: CDR1 MGHRA, CDR2 YSYEKL. The CDR3 runs to 15 residues. Trimming stripped 4 bases from V and 4 bases from J, with 14 bases between. Written as DNA, the CDR3 is TGCGCCAGCAGCCTAGCATTTAAAGGAAATCAGCCCCAGCATTTT. It translates to CASSLAFKGNQPQHF.

The V and J genes are TRBV7-9 and TRBJ1-6; D uncertain. CDR1 SEHNR and CDR2 FQNEAQ come from the germline V gene (reference sequence). V lost 1 base to trimming and J lost 11 bases, with 12 bases between them. CDR3 length: 14 residues. The CDR3 loop is CASSLETGRAPLHF. CDR3 DNA sequence: TGTGCCAGCAGCTTAGAAACGGGAAGGGCACCCCTCCACTTT.

The V gene is TRBV19, the J gene TRBJ1-3, with no clear D. The V and J ends lost 6 bases and 1 base respectively, with 7 bases between them. The germline V gene encodes CDR1 LNHDA and CDR2 SQIVND (reference sequence). This CDR3 comprises 13 residues. The DNA of the CDR3 is TGTGCCAGTAGATCGGGATCTGGAAACACCATATATTTT. This gives the protein CASRSGSGNTIYF.

This clone was counted only a few times. The chain carries TRBV30 and TRBJ2-3; 10 positions match TRBD2. With V trimmed by 2 bases and J by 4 bases, 6 bases remained unmatched. The CDR3 spans 15 residues. Germline lookup yields CDR1 GTSNPN and CDR2 SVGIG (reference sequence). CDR3 sequence reads: CAWSRQAGGPDTQYF. The CDR3 DNA is TGTGCCTGGAGTCGCCAAGCGGGGGGGCCAGATACGCAGTATTTT.

The chain links TRBV27 to TRBJ1-5, with TRBD1 matching 8 bases. With 5 bases clipped from V and 3 bases from J, the junction kept 6 bases outside the gene matches. In germline, CDR1 is MNHEY, CDR2 SMNVEV (reference sequence). The CDR3 length is 15 residues. This CDR3 is CASSPDRGYNQPQHF. CDR3 nucleotide sequence: TGTGCCAGCAGTCCCGACAGGGGCTACAATCAGCCCCAGCATTTT.

The chain recombines TRBV5-1 with TRBJ1-1; D is undetermined. CDR1 SGHRS and CDR2 YFSETQ come from the germline V gene. This CDR3 contains 14 residues. V was cut by 1 base and J by 0 bases, with 7 bases left in between. CDR3 DNA: TGCGCCAGCAGCTTGTATAGTTTGAACACTGAAGCTTTCTTT. Protein product: CASSLYSLNTEAFF.

The J gene is TRBJ1-1, the V gene TRBV20-1; TRBD1 is a possible D gene (5 bases). CDR1 and CDR2 from the germline V gene are DFQATT and SNEGSKA (reference sequence). V dropped 7 bases and J dropped 5 bases, with 11 bases sitting between them. The CDR3 has 11 amino acids. This CDR3 reads CSGGDGTEAFF. In DNA form, the CDR3 reads TGCAGTGGCGGGGACGGGACTGAAGCTTTCTTT.